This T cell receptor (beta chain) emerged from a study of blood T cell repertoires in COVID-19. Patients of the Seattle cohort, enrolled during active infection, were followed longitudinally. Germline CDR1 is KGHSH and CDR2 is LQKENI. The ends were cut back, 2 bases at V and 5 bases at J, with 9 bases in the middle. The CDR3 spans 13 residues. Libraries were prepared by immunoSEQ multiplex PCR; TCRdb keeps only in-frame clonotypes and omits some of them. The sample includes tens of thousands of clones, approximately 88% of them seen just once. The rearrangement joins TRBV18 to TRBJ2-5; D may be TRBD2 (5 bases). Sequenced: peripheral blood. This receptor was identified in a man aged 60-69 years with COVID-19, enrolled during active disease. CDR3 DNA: TGTGCCAGCTCACCATCCGGGGTGGAGACCCAGTACTTC. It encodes CASSPSGVETQYF.